The 16 T cell receptor beta chains listed next were all sequenced from one sample in a study of blood T cell repertoires in COVID-19. TCRdb's table, derived via immunoSEQ multiplex PCR, lists solely in-frame clones and lacks some. The repertoire has about 240,000 clones, around 86% of them found once; the top ten carry more than 1.5%. The sample taken for sequencing was peripheral blood. The origin of the receptors is a man between 25 and 39 years old who had recovered from COVID-19.

The chain employs TRBV28 and TRBJ1-6; TRBD1 matches at 7 bases. Unmatched junction bases numbered 5, after V lost 3 bases and J lost 6 bases. The CDR3 totals 15 residues. The V gene's germline CDR1 is MDHEN and CDR2 SYDVKM. The CDR3 is CASSLERGLNSPLHF. As DNA, the CDR3 is TGTGCCAGCAGTTTGGAGAGGGGGCTTAATTCACCCCTCCACTTT.

The CDR3 spells CASSLVSSTGELFF. The CDR3 DNA is TGTGCCAGCAGCTTGGTTTCCAGCACCGGGGAGCTGTTTTTT. The V gene is TRBV5-4, the J gene TRBJ2-2; D remains unclear. Germline V lookup: CDR1 SGHNT, CDR2 YYREEE (reference sequence). V was cut by 0 bases and J by 4 bases, with 7 bases left in between. The CDR3 is 14 amino acids.

This chain connects TRBV3-1 (or the pseudogene TRBV3-2) to TRBJ1-4; D gene ambiguous. Trimming left V 4 bases short and J 6 bases short, with 12 bases between. Germline assignment: CDR1 LGHDT and CDR2 YNNKEL (reference sequence). The CDR3 extends over 14 amino acids. CDR3 coding DNA: TGTGCCAGCAGCCTCCAAGGGAGATATGAAAAACTGTTTTTT. Translation: CASSLQGRYEKLFF.

The chain carries TRBV29-1 and TRBJ2-7, with 8 bases aligning to TRBD2. The CDR3 extends over 15 amino acids. Germline CDR1 and CDR2: SQVTM and ANQGSEA. V was clipped by 7 bases and J by 6 bases; unmatched bases: 17. The CDR3 spells CSARVSPPGGGEQYF. The CDR3 DNA follows: TGCAGCGCCCGCGTATCTCCCCCGGGGGGGGGCGAGCAGTACTTC.

The rearrangement joins TRBV7-9 to TRBJ1-3, with TRBD1 matching 8 bases. The CDR3 covers 15 residues. V lost 7 bases to trimming and J lost 4 bases; unmatched junction nucleotides: 9. Germline V CDR1 and CDR2: SEHNR, FQNEAQ (reference sequence). CDR3 DNA sequence: TGTGCCAGCAACAGGGGGGGTGTTGTGGGAAACACCATATATTTT. Encoded protein: CASNRGGVVGNTIYF.

The chain recombines TRBV5-1 with TRBJ1-2; TRBD1 aligns across 12 bases. The CDR3 has 15 amino acids. J gave up 5 bases and V 6 bases, and 8 bases lay outside the gene matches. Germline CDR1 and CDR2: SGHRS and YFSETQ. The chain's CDR3 is CASTLGQGAEYGYTF. The CDR3 region has the DNA TGCGCCAGCACCCTGGGACAGGGGGCCGAATATGGCTACACCTTC.

By sample share, this clone is medium-sized. The V and J genes are TRBV28 and TRBJ1-1, with D perhaps TRBD1 (5 bases). Germline V gene sequence: CDR1 MDHEN, CDR2 SYDVKM. The CDR3 runs 15 residues. The germline V and J ends were trimmed by 3 bases and 5 bases, with 16 bases remaining between them. The CDR3 loop reads CASSFLLGGGTEAFF. CDR3 sequence (DNA): TGTGCCAGCAGTTTTCTACTGGGTGGGGGGACTGAAGCTTTCTTT.

The V gene is TRBV6-5, the J gene TRBJ1-2; D is uncertain. Trimming stripped 6 bases from V and 3 bases from J, with 17 bases between. The CDR3 extends over 15 amino acids. Per the germline V gene, CDR1 is MNHEY and CDR2 is SVGAGI. Written as DNA, the CDR3 is TGTGCCAGCAGCACAAGACCTGACACCTACTATGGCTACACCTTC. Residues: CASSTRPDTYYGYTF.

The V and J genes are TRBV3-1 (or the pseudogene TRBV3-2) and TRBJ2-1; 9 bases match TRBD1. The trim removed 6 bases at V and 6 bases at J, leaving 12 bases unmatched. The CDR3 has 16 residues. Germline V gives CDR1 LGHDT, CDR2 YNNKEL (reference sequence). The CDR3 DNA reads as TGTGCCAGCAGTCAGCATTGGGACAGGGAGCGCAATGAGCAGTTCTTC. Its translation: CASSQHWDRERNEQFF.

This clone has only one observation. V usage is TRBV6-5 and J usage is TRBJ2-3, with 8 bases that match TRBD2. The CDR3 extends over 13 amino acids. The junction had 0 bases not matched to a gene; V was cut back by 6 bases and J by 1 base. Germline V gene sequence: CDR1 MNHEY, CDR2 SVGAGI. For the CDR3, the DNA is TGTGCCAGCAGGACTAGCGGCACAGATACGCAGTATTTT. Residues: CASRTSGTDTQYF.

CDR3 residues: CASRPGLAGQETQYF. DNA of the CDR3: TGCGCCAGCAGGCCCGGACTAGCGGGACAAGAGACCCAGTACTTC. The genes are TRBV5-1 and TRBJ2-5, with TRBD2 matching over 12 bases. This CDR3 region has 15 residues. Germline lookup yields CDR1 SGHRS and CDR2 YFSETQ. The V gene end was trimmed by 5 bases and the J gene end by 2 bases; junction bases not matched to a gene: 4.

This clone was detected once. The chain has TRBV19 and TRBJ1-3; D not resolved. Germline V CDR1 and CDR2: LNHDA, SQIVND (reference sequence). The CDR3 has 11 amino acids. The V gene lost 3 bases and the J gene lost 7 bases, with 4 bases spanning the gap. CDR3 bases: TGTGCCAGTAGTATTTCGAACACCATATATTTT. Protein product: CASSISNTIYF.

V gene TRBV3-1 (or the pseudogene TRBV3-2) combines with J gene TRBJ1-3; 7 positions match TRBD1. V was pared by 4 bases and J by 5 bases, with 11 bases of the junction left unmatched. Germline loops: CDR1 LGHDT, CDR2 YNNKEL (reference sequence). The CDR3 is 16 residues long. The CDR3, as DNA: TGTGCCAGCAGCCCGAACAGCAACAGGGGTAGAAACACCATATATTTT. It yields the protein CASSPNSNRGRNTIYF.

The rearrangement uses TRBV4-2 and TRBJ2-5, with D possibly matching TRBD2 (6 bases). Germline V gives CDR1 LGHNA, CDR2 YNFKEQ. With 0 bases removed from V and 9 bases from J, the gap between germline ends came to 17 bases. The CDR3 runs to 15 residues. The CDR3 DNA reads as TGTGCCAGCAGCCAAGATGGGGGATTACCGGGGGCCCAGTACTTC. Protein: CASSQDGGLPGAQYF.

The chain carries TRBV5-1 and TRBJ2-3; TRBD1 matches at 11 bases. This CDR3 comprises 17 residues. The germline V gene has CDR1 SGHRS and CDR2 YFSETQ. Germline trimming cut 1 base from V and 6 bases from J; bases unmatched to any gene: 10. The DNA for the CDR3 is TGCGCCAGCAGCTTGATCGAGGTAGGACAGGGGGCCGATACGCAGTATTTT. This gives the protein CASSLIEVGQGADTQYF.

The chain couples TRBV28 to TRBJ1-5; 7 bases are shared with TRBD1. V dropped 4 bases and J dropped 7; count of bases not matched to a gene: 10. The CDR3 spans 15 residues. From germline, CDR1 is MDHEN and CDR2 SYDVKM. The CDR3 here is CASSSGTAGRQPQHF. In DNA, the CDR3 is TGTGCCAGCAGTTCCGGGACAGCGGGTCGCCAGCCCCAGCATTTT.